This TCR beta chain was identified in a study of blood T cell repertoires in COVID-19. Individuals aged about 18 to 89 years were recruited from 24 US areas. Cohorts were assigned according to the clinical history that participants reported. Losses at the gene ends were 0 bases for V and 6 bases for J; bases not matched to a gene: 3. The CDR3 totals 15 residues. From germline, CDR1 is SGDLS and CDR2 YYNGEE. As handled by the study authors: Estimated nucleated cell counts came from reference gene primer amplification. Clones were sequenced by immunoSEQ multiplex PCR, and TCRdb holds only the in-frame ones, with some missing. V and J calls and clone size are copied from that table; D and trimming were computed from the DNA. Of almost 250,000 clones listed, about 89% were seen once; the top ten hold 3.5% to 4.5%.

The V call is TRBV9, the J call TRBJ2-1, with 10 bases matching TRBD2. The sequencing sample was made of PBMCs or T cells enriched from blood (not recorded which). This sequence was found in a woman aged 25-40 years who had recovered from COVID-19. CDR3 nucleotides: TGTGCCAGCAGCGTAGCGAGGACTAGCGGCAATGAGCAGTTCTTC. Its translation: CASSVARTSGNEQFF.